The source of this T cell receptor beta chain is a study of circulating CD8 cells and anti-PD-1 response in melanoma. Study as a whole: About 50% of the 13 melanoma patients received first-line anti-PD-1 therapy. Study findings and constraints: No tumor material was available, so peptide assays assessed reactivity. Replicates were generally not done for experiments.

From live CD3+CD8+TCRalphabeta+ cells, four PD-1 and/or TIGIT subsets were sorted. Germline V lookup: CDR1 SNHLY, CDR2 FYNNEI. The CDR3 loop spans 14 amino acids. Trimming at V came to 3 bases and at J to 4 bases, leaving 5 bases not matched to a gene. Each library started from roughly 16 ng of total RNA using the QIAseq Immune Repertoire TCR panel. TCRdb re-called the reads through MiXCR, storing one row per CDR3 protein. There are approximately 500 distinct CDR3 sequences in the sample; roughly an eighth occur only once, and over 40% lies in the top ten. Worth noting for this clonotype: The antigen remains undetermined.

This specimen was CD8+ T cells from PBMCs, taken at baseline or after one month of anti-PD-1 therapy (not recorded which). This sequence originates from a human donor with melanoma. The chain couples TRBV2 to TRBJ2-5, with TRBD2 identical over 7 bases. The CDR3 sequence is CASSDCPSGETQYF. DNA for the CDR3: TGTGCCAGCAGTGACTGCCCTAGCGGAGAGACCCAGTACTTC.